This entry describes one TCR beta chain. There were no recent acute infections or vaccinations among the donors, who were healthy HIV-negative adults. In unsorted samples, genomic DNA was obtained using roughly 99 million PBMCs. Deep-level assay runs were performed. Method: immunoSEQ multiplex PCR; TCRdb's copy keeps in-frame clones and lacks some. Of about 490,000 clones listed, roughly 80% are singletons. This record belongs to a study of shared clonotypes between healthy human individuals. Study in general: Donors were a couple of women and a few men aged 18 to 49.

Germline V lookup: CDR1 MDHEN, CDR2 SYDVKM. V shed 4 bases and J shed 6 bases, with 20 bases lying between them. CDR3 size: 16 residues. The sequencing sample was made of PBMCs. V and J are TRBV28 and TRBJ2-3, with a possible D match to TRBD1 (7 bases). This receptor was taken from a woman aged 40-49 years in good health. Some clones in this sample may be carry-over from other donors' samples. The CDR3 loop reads CASSYFVAGTADTQYF. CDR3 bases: TGTGCCAGCAGTTATTTTGTGGCGGGGACAGCCGATACGCAGTATTTT.